Listed here are 7 T cell receptor beta chains from one sample, sequenced in a study of blood T cells in healthy people across ages. Primed by a sample-barcoded 5' primer and a J-beta primer mix, a second PCR proceeded for roughly 6 to 12 cycles. TCRdb reprocessed the 5' RACE reads via MiXCR and lists one record per CDR3 protein. The sample has 1.5 million to 2 million distinct CDR3 sequences; under 30% are singletons. The material sequenced was blood. The receptors shown here come from a woman in her thirties in good health.

This clonotype was seen a handful of times. The chain uses TRBV7-2 and TRBJ2-5; 10 positions match TRBD2. With 6 bases clipped from V and 4 bases from J, the junction kept 14 bases outside the gene matches. The CDR3 length is 17 residues. Germline lookup yields CDR1 SGHTA and CDR2 FQGNSA. The CDR3 reads CASSSGSGRAGRETQYF. CDR3 coding DNA: TGTGCCAGCAGTTCGGGAAGCGGGAGGGCCGGTCGAGAGACCCAGTACTTC.

The J gene is TRBJ1-1, the V gene TRBV4-1; a weak D match, TRBD1 (5 bases). CDR3 length equals 16 residues. V was shortened by 4 bases and J by 5 bases, with 20 bases between the two germline ends. The V gene's germline CDR1 is MGHRA and CDR2 YSYEKL. The CDR3 loop is CASSPRGSRANTEAFF. CDR3 DNA: TGCGCCAGCAGCCCCCGTGGTTCCAGGGCAAATACTGAAGCTTTCTTT.

The chain is built from TRBV20-1 and TRBJ1-5, with TRBD1 matching 10 bases. The CDR3 has 17 residues. V lost 2 bases to trimming and J lost 0 bases; unmatched junction nucleotides: 7. Germline values: CDR1 DFQATT, CDR2 SNEGSKA (reference sequence). The CDR3 DNA sequence: TGCAGTGCTAGAAGACAGGGGGCCCTCCTTAGCAATCAGCCCCAGCATTTT. This encodes CSARRQGALLSNQPQHF.

With respect to this clonotype: This may come from a read error, since a much larger clone is one base off. The chain couples TRBV28 to TRBJ1-6; 7 bases are a match to TRBD1. With V trimmed by 6 bases and J by 7 bases, 12 bases remained unmatched. The germline CDR1 and CDR2 sequences are MDHEN and SYDVKM. The CDR3 is 16 amino acids. CDR3 nucleotide sequence: TGTGCCAGCAGGGGGGCTACGGGACAGCAGAATTCACCCCTCCACTTT. Its protein is CASRGATGQQNSPLHF.

The gene calls are TRBV12-5 and TRBJ2-7; no reliable D call. CDR3 length: 13 amino acids. In germline, CDR1 is LGHNT, CDR2 FRNRAP. Trimming cost V 4 bases and J 2 bases, with 9 bases left between them. The CDR3 coding sequence is TGTGCTAGTGGTTCGTGGTTGGCCTACGAGCAGTACTTC. This translates into CASGSWLAYEQYF.

A note on this clonotype: This may stem from a read error, because a much larger clone lies one nucleotide away. The chain has TRBV6-6 and TRBJ2-4; TRBD2 agrees at 11 bases. After removal of 2 bases from V and 13 bases from J, the junction contained 10 bases not matched to a gene. Germline CDR1 reads MNHNY; CDR2 reads SVGAGI (reference sequence). The CDR3 runs to 15 residues. The CDR3: CASSYKGLAAYEQYF. The CDR3 nucleotides read TGTGCCAGCAGTTACAAGGGACTAGCGGCATATGAGCAGTACTTC.

This clonotype was seen a single time. This rearrangement joins TRBV7-2 to TRBJ1-6, with D unclear. Germline assignment: CDR1 SGHTA and CDR2 FQGNSA. With 3 bases removed from V and 0 bases from J, the gap between germline ends came to 9 bases. The CDR3 sequence is 16 residues long. CDR3 sequence (DNA): TGTGCCAGCAGCTTTACGACGAGCTCCTATAATTCACCCCTCCACTTT. Amino acids: CASSFTTSSYNSPLHF.